This TCR beta chain emerged from a study of cytomegalovirus exposure and HLA in healthy donors. For the study at large: As released early, the data held about 85 million unique TCRs from HLA-typed donors.

As regards this clone: The antigen is unknown.

The ends were cut back, 6 bases at V and 8 bases at J, with 16 bases in the middle. This CDR3 comprises 13 residues. Germline V gene lookup returns CDR1 MRHNA and CDR2 SNTAGT. Study results and caveats: Most of the TCR beta V segments (in an earlier analysis) were productive either about 87% or about 30% of the time. The study dropped some indistinguishable V segments, TRBV6-2 and TRBV6-3 among them. For TCR beta chains, V- and J-gene trimming was later linked to a missense DCLRE1C variant.

The PCR employed 60 Vbeta primers together with 13 Jbeta primers. Sequenced by immunoSEQ multiplex PCR; TCRdb stores in-frame clones only, minus some. The sample consists of 110,000 to 150,000 clones, roughly two thirds of them appearing once. The receptor comes from a human donor in good health. The rearrangement uses TRBV6-4 and TRBJ1-2; a possible D gene is TRBD1 (6 bases). Sequenced material: PBMCs. The CDR3 reads CASSPGQIRGYTF. DNA of the CDR3: TGTGCCAGCAGCCCGGGACAAATAAGAGGCTACACCTTC.